The 8 T cell receptor beta chains in this list originate from one sample, sequenced in a study of T cell responses to AZD1222 COVID-19 vaccine. Assay: immunoSEQ multiplex PCR; the TCRdb copy retains only in-frame clones and omits some. The sample yields approximately 180,000 clones, approximately 92% seen once. Sample: peripheral blood, taken 28 days after the second dose of the MenACWY control vaccine. These receptors were taken from an adult who received the MenACWY meningococcal vaccine as a control.

This clone was counted once. The J gene is TRBJ2-3, the V gene TRBV4-2; D is uncertain. The CDR3 spans 14 residues. Germline CDR1 LGHNA, CDR2 YNFKEQ. V lost 0 bases to trimming and J lost 3 bases, with 7 bases between them. CDR3 nucleotides: TGTGCCAGCAGCCAAGATCCGATTACAGATACGCAGTATTTT. It yields the protein CASSQDPITDTQYF.

This chain uses TRBV28 with TRBJ2-1; TRBD2 matches at 8 bases. V lost 6 bases, J lost 0 bases, and 10 bases stayed unmatched. Germline V gene lookup returns CDR1 MDHEN and CDR2 SYDVKM. CDR3 length: 17 amino acids. This CDR3 is CASRRKAGADSYNEQFF. The CDR3 DNA follows: TGTGCCAGCAGACGTAAAGCGGGAGCTGACTCCTACAATGAGCAGTTCTTC.

V gene TRBV13 combines with J gene TRBJ2-3, with 14 nucleotides matching TRBD2. Germline values: CDR1 PRHDT, CDR2 FYEKMQ (reference sequence). The CDR3 spans 22 residues. Trimming removed 4 bases from V and 4 bases from J; junction bases left unmatched: 22. Here the CDR3 DNA reads TGTGCCAGCAGCTCTAGGGTGTCCACGGGACTAGCGGGAGTTGGGGACCCAGATACGCAGTATTTT. It translates to CASSSRVSTGLAGVGDPDTQYF.

The chain uses TRBV7-2 and TRBJ1-5; TRBD1 might be the D (5 bases). The V and J ends lost 0 bases and 2 bases respectively, with 8 bases between them. From germline, CDR1 is SGHTA and CDR2 FQGNSA. The CDR3 loop spans 15 amino acids. The CDR3 coding sequence is TGTGCCAGCAGCTTAGCGGGGCGGGGCAATCAGCCCCAGCATTTT. This gives the protein CASSLAGRGNQPQHF.

A few counts support this clone. This chain connects TRBV15 to TRBJ1-6; D not certain. CDR3 length: 14 amino acids. The germline gives CDR1 LNHNV, CDR2 YYDKDF (reference sequence). V shed 8 bases and J shed 1 base, with 9 bases lying between them. CDR3 bases: TGTGCCACCGGCAAGAGGTCCTATAATTCACCCCTCCACTTT. Translating it yields CATGKRSYNSPLHF. The whole variable domain, filled in from reference TRBV15 and TRBJ1-6, reads DAMVIQNPRYQVTQFGKPVTLSCSQTLNHNVMYWYQQKSSQAPKLLFHYYDKDFNNEADTPDNFQSRRPNTSFCFLDIRSPGLGDTAMYLCATGKRSYNSPLHFGNGTRLTVT.

This clone occurred a few times. This chain connects TRBV10-2 to TRBJ2-1; 13 nucleotides agree with TRBD2. The ends lost 3 bases at V and 6 bases at J; junction bases unmatched: 2. In germline, CDR1 is WSHSY, CDR2 SAAADI. There are 15 residues in the CDR3. In DNA form, the CDR3 reads TGCGCCAGCAGTGAACTAGCGGGAGGGCTCAATGAGCAGTTCTTC. The encoded protein is CASSELAGGLNEQFF.

V usage is TRBV25-1 and J usage is TRBJ1-2; D is unresolved. This CDR3 region has 13 residues. V lost 8 bases and J lost 4, with 14 bases in between. CDR1 is MGHDK, CDR2 SYGVNS, per germline. DNA of the CDR3: TGTGCCAGCGAAGCAGGATCGAGCTATGGCTACACCTTC. Protein sequence: CASEAGSSYGYTF.

This chain uses TRBV27 with TRBJ1-5; weak D call: TRBD1 (6 bases). Germline V gene lookup returns CDR1 MNHEY and CDR2 SMNVEV (reference sequence). V lost 4 bases and J 2 bases, leaving 6 bases between the germline ends. The CDR3 runs to 13 residues. This CDR3 is CASSYRGNQPQHF. For the CDR3, the DNA is TGTGCCAGCAGTTACAGGGGCAATCAGCCCCAGCATTTT.